The rows below give T cell receptor beta chains drawn from one sample of a study of shared clonotypes between healthy human individuals. Sequenced by immunoSEQ multiplex PCR; TCRdb stores in-frame clones only, minus some. The sample has some 2,500,000 clones; 93% are singletons. The source material was naive CD4+ T cells from PBMCs. Receptors were obtained from a man younger than 30 in good health. Some clones in this sample may be carry-over from other donors' samples. CDR3s include the opening cysteine and the closing phenylalanine or tryptophan. A D gene is named only where the DNA matches it firmly. Some rows mark clone size as missing; the rest say once, few, many or name a class of expanded clone.

>TRBV7-2|TRBJ1-5|NA|few
CASSLLWGGNQPQHF
TGTGCCAGCAGCTTACTCTGGGGAGGCAATCAGCCCCAGCATTTT
>TRBV4-3|TRBJ2-7|NA|NA
CASSQDLPHEQYF
TGCGCCAGCAGCCAAGATCTCCCCCACGAGCAGTACTTC
>TRBV6-5|TRBJ1-1|NA|once
CASSYSISGATEAFF
TGTGCCAGCAGTTACTCGATCTCTGGGGCCACTGAAGCTTTCTTT
>TRBV30|TRBJ1-2|NA|NA
CALMTATVYGYTF
TGTGCCTTAATGACAGCGACCGTATATGGCTACACCTTC
>TRBV10-1|TRBJ2-7|NA|NA
CASSRTTGGYYEQYF
TGCGCCAGCAGTCGTACTACCGGGGGCTACTACGAGCAGTACTTC
>TRBV5-1|TRBJ1-4|NA|NA
CASSLGVAGEKLFF
TGCGCCAGCAGCTTGGGGGTTGCTGGGGAAAAACTGTTTTTT
>TRBV28|TRBJ2-7|TRBD1|NA
CASSFTLWDRTYEQYF
TGTGCCAGCAGTTTTACCTTATGGGACAGAACCTACGAGCAGTACTTC
>TRBV11-3|TRBJ2-2|TRBD2|once
CASSPRSGRNTGELFF
TGTGCCAGCAGCCCTAGAAGCGGGAGAAACACCGGGGAGCTGTTTTTT
>TRBV7-9|TRBJ1-2|NA|NA
CASSFLPYPQGRNYGYTF
TGTGCCAGCAGCTTTTTACCGTATCCACAGGGACGCAACTATGGCTACACCTTC
>TRBV28|TRBJ2-7|NA|NA
CASSDRWRDYEQYF
TGTGCCAGCAGTGACAGGTGGCGGGACTACGAGCAGTACTTC
>TRBV19|TRBJ2-5|NA|NA
CASPRGYGGFQETQYF
TGTGCCAGCCCACGGGGATATGGGGGTTTCCAAGAGACCCAGTACTTC
>TRBV10-3|TRBJ1-1|NA|NA
CAISVAGAEAFF
TGTGCCATCAGTGTGGCAGGGGCTGAAGCTTTCTTT
>TRBV19|TRBJ2-1|NA|once
CASSLRGPGQPYNEQFF
TGTGCCAGTAGCCTGCGGGGGCCGGGACAGCCCTACAATGAGCAGTTCTTC
>TRBV7-2|TRBJ2-2|NA|NA
CASSLLPPVNTGELFF
TGTGCCAGCAGCTTATTACCCCCTGTTAACACCGGGGAGCTGTTTTTT
>TRBV2|TRBJ2-1|NA|NA
CASLLGLYNEQFF
TGTGCCAGCCTGCTTGGCCTCTACAATGAGCAGTTCTTC
>TRBV7-9|TRBJ2-5|NA|once
CASGSQETQYF
TGTGCCAGTGGCTCCCAAGAGACCCAGTACTTC
>TRBV28|TRBJ2-5|NA|NA
CASGALTQYF
TGTGCCAGCGGGGCTTTGACCCAGTACTTC
>TRBV28|TRBJ2-2|TRBD2|NA
CASNAGGQNPNTGELFF
TGTGCCAGCAACGCGGGAGGACAAAATCCGAACACCGGGGAGCTGTTTTTT
>TRBV28|TRBJ2-1|TRBD2|NA
CASSPTAGGYNEQFF
TGTGCCAGCAGTCCAACCGCGGGAGGGTACAATGAGCAGTTCTTC
>TRBV18|TRBJ2-5|NA|NA
CASSPPARQQETQYF
TGTGCCAGCTCACCACCGGCCAGGCAACAAGAGACCCAGTACTTC
>TRBV7-2|TRBJ2-7|TRBD2|NA
CASSIGGLAGVYEQYF
TGTGCCAGCAGTATAGGTGGTTTAGCGGGAGTGTACGAGCAGTACTTC
>TRBV28|TRBJ1-5|NA|NA
CASSFLAGGNQPQHF
TGTGCCAGCAGTTTCCTCGCAGGGGGCAATCAGCCCCAGCATTTT
>TRBV28|TRBJ1-2|NA|NA
CASSGPGAVKGYTF
TGTGCCAGCAGTGGACCAGGGGCGGTGAAGGGCTACACCTTC
>TRBV4-1|TRBJ2-7|TRBD2|NA
CASSPRSLAGLAYEQYF
TGCGCCAGCAGCCCCCGGTCCCTAGCGGGGTTGGCCTACGAGCAGTACTTC
>TRBV18|TRBJ2-7|NA|NA
CASSPVMFSSYEQYF
TGTGCCAGCTCACCGGTTATGTTCAGCTCCTACGAGCAGTACTTC
>TRBV28|TRBJ1-1|NA|NA
CASSRTRTYTEAFF
TGTGCCAGCAGCCGGACCCGGACCTACACTGAAGCTTTCTTT
>TRBV27|TRBJ2-1|TRBD2|NA
CASSNPGLAGAASSYNEQFF
TGTGCCAGCAGTAACCCGGGACTAGCGGGAGCCGCCAGCTCCTACAATGAGCAGTTCTTC
>TRBV7-2|TRBJ2-7|TRBD2|NA
CASTLGTSGFYEQYF
TGTGCCAGCACCTTGGGGACTAGCGGATTCTACGAGCAGTACTTC
>TRBV4-3|TRBJ1-2|NA|NA
CASSRGPTGNYGYTF
TGCGCCAGCAGCCGAGGCCCCACAGGGAACTATGGCTACACCTTC
>TRBV5-4|TRBJ1-1|NA|NA
CASSVIGHLNTEAFF
TGTGCCAGCAGCGTGATAGGACACCTGAACACTGAAGCTTTCTTT
>TRBV7-9|TRBJ2-5|NA|NA
CASSLRQGRETQYF
TGTGCCAGCAGCTTAAGGCAGGGACGAGAGACCCAGTACTTC